These T cell receptor beta chains were read from a single sample in a study of T-cell memory formation after mild COVID-19. TCRdb fed the 5' RACE reads into MiXCR, producing one record per CDR3 protein. The sample consists of under 300,000 distinct CDR3 sequences, around 15% of them appearing once. Sequenced material: PBMCs or a T cell subset sorted from them (not recorded which). The receptors here all came from a man aged 18-30 years who had mild COVID-19 (a few samples of this study predate the infection). Cell type and time point are not known. CDR3s include the opening cysteine and the closing phenylalanine or tryptophan. The D gene is left open where the match is weak. The size entry is marked missing in some rows and otherwise reads once, few, many or a size class.

abundance	d_gene	j_gene	v_gene	CDR3aa	CDR3nt
NA	NA	TRBJ2-5	TRBV28	CASLRGALRETQYF	TGTGCCAGCCTCCGAGGGGCGTTAAGAGAGACCCAGTACTTC
NA	NA	TRBJ1-2	TRBV20-1	CSVQTANYGYTF	TGCAGCGTCCAGACAGCTAACTATGGCTACACCTTC
NA	TRBD1	TRBJ2-4	TRBV12-3/TRBV12-4	CARGGAGPLLAKNIQYF	TGTGCCAGAGGGGGCGCAGGACCTTTACTAGCCAAAAACATTCAGTACTTC
NA	NA	TRBJ2-5	TRBV6-5	CASSYSIGETQYF	TGTGCCAGCAGTTACTCGATAGGGGAGACCCAGTACTTC
NA	NA	TRBJ2-3	TRBV20-1	CSASERLGGTDTQYF	TGCAGTGCTAGTGAGCGTCTGGGGGGCACAGATACGCAGTATTTT
NA	TRBD1	TRBJ2-6	TRBV6-6	CAGTGAGANVLTF	TGTGCCGGGACAGGGGCAGGGGCCAACGTCCTGACTTTC
NA	NA	TRBJ1-6	TRBV5-1	CASSLFRQTNSPLHF	TGCGCCAGCAGCTTGTTCCGACAGACTAATTCACCCCTCCACTTT
NA	NA	TRBJ1-6	TRBV3-1	CASSRFKDSPLHF	TGTGCCAGCAGTCGTTTTAAGGATTCACCCCTCCACTTT
NA	NA	TRBJ2-1	TRBV27	CASSFEVPGHNEQFF	TGTGCCAGCAGTTTTGAGGTCCCAGGACACAATGAGCAGTTCTTC
few	NA	TRBJ1-4	TRBV7-2	CASSLRVREKLFF	TGTGCCAGCAGCCTCCGAGTACGCGAAAAACTGTTTTTT
NA	TRBD2	TRBJ2-3	TRBV10-3	CAIRTSGGSTDTQYF	TGTGCCATCCGGACTAGCGGGGGTAGCACAGATACGCAGTATTTT
few	NA	TRBJ2-1	TRBV2	CASSDRGGSYNEQFF	TGTGCCAGCAGTGATAGGGGGGGCTCGTACAATGAGCAGTTCTTC
few	NA	TRBJ2-2	TRBV5-1	CASSLGGLLNTGELFF	TGCGCCAGCAGCTTGGGGGGACTCCTGAACACCGGGGAGCTGTTTTTT
NA	NA	TRBJ2-7	TRBV6-5	CASRRGSAYEQYF	TGTGCCAGCAGACGGGGCAGCGCCTACGAGCAGTACTTC
few	TRBD2	TRBJ2-5	TRBV9	CASSVALAGDQETQYF	TGTGCCAGCAGCGTAGCACTAGCGGGGGACCAAGAGACCCAGTACTTC
few	TRBD1	TRBJ2-7	TRBV29-1	CSVEGQYYEQYF	TGCAGCGTTGAGGGACAGTACTACGAGCAGTACTTC
NA	TRBD1	TRBJ1-2	TRBV12-3/TRBV12-4	CASRLQGRHGYTF	TGTGCCAGCAGATTACAGGGGAGGCATGGCTACACCTTC
NA	TRBD1	TRBJ1-1	TRBV12-3/TRBV12-4	CASSRQGVNTEAFF	TGTGCCAGCAGCAGACAGGGCGTGAACACTGAAGCTTTCTTT
NA	NA	TRBJ2-1	TRBV18	CASSRSRENEQFF	TGTGCCAGCTCACGGTCCAGGGAAAATGAGCAGTTCTTC
NA	NA	TRBJ1-1	TRBV9	CASSVGVRGEAFF	TGTGCCAGCAGCGTAGGGGTGAGGGGTGAAGCTTTCTTT
NA	TRBD1	TRBJ2-1	TRBV29-1	CSATGSAINEQFF	TGCAGCGCGACAGGGTCGGCAATCAATGAGCAGTTCTTC
few	NA	TRBJ2-7	TRBV6-5	CASSYSNTGTYEQYF	TGTGCCAGCAGTTACAGCAACACGGGCACCTACGAGCAGTACTTC
few	TRBD2	TRBJ2-3	TRBV6-5	CASSYTSGGTEAAQYF	TGTGCCAGCAGTTACACTAGCGGGGGGACGGAAGCCGCGCAGTATTTT
few	NA	TRBJ2-3	TRBV6-2/TRBV6-3	CASIPSGVHTDTQYF	TGTGCCAGCATCCCGAGTGGGGTCCACACAGATACGCAGTATTTT
many	NA	TRBJ2-5	TRBV11-2	CASSQAGAETQYF	TGTGCCAGCAGCCAGGCGGGGGCAGAGACCCAGTACTTC
few	TRBD1	TRBJ1-5	TRBV2	CASSEDRGSNQPQHF	TGTGCCAGCAGTGAAGACAGGGGGAGCAATCAGCCCCAGCATTTT
few	NA	TRBJ2-2	TRBV20-1	CSARLWDSTGELFF	TGCAGTGCTAGATTATGGGACTCCACCGGGGAGCTGTTTTTT
NA	NA	TRBJ2-1	TRBV12-3/TRBV12-4	CASSLGRAGSSYNEQFF	TGTGCCAGCAGTTTGGGGCGGGCAGGGAGCTCCTACAATGAGCAGTTCTTC
few	NA	TRBJ1-2	TRBV9	CASSVTGAKVYGYTF	TGTGCCAGCAGCGTGACGGGCGCGAAAGTGTATGGCTACACCTTC
few	TRBD2	TRBJ2-5	TRBV12-3/TRBV12-4	CASSLQRGGAQYF	TGTGCCAGCAGTTTACAGCGGGGGGGCGCCCAGTACTTC
NA	NA	TRBJ2-3	TRBV29-1	CSVANYDSTDTQYF	TGCAGCGTTGCGAACTATGACAGTACAGATACGCAGTATTTT
NA	NA	TRBJ1-1	TRBV2	CASRAPGDNTEAFF	TGTGCCAGCAGGGCTCCAGGAGACAACACTGAAGCTTTCTTT
NA	NA	TRBJ1-1	TRBV10-3	CAISEKEGVTEAFF	TGTGCCATCAGTGAGAAGGAGGGGGTGACTGAAGCTTTCTTT
many	NA	TRBJ1-2	TRBV6-5	CASSPGGTGYGYTF	TGTGCCAGCAGCCCGGGGGGTACCGGCTATGGCTACACCTTC
few	NA	TRBJ1-2	TRBV20-1	CTCSARDLYGYTF	TGCACCTGCTCTGCCCGCGATTTGTATGGCTACACCTTC
NA	NA	TRBJ2-1	TRBV7-2	CASSLSAVLWYNEQFF	TGTGCCAGCAGCTTAAGCGCGGTGCTGTGGTACAATGAGCAGTTCTTC
few	TRBD1	TRBJ2-7	TRBV9	CASSRTGQGSSYEQYF	TGTGCCAGCAGCCGGACGGGACAGGGTTCCTCCTACGAGCAGTACTTC
NA	TRBD2	TRBJ2-1	TRBV7-4	CASTIYGTSYNEQFF	TGTGCCAGCACCATCTATGGGACTAGCTACAATGAGCAGTTCTTC
few	NA	TRBJ1-2	TRBV5-6	CASSSGRAGVANYGYTF	TGTGCCAGCAGCTCGGGGCGGGCCGGAGTAGCTAACTATGGCTACACCTTC